Listed below are T cell receptor beta chains from one sample, sequenced in a study of identifying expanded T cells in peripheral blood. Generated by immunoSEQ multiplex PCR, the TCRdb table keeps only in-frame clones and is missing some. Of approximately 100,000 clones in the sample, approximately 90% were seen once. Sample: blood. The receptors derive from a person aged 18 to 69 in good health. CDR3s include the opening cysteine and the closing phenylalanine or tryptophan. Each record gives: D gene, J gene, V gene, clone size, CDR3 protein, CDR3 DNA. The D gene is left open where the match is weak. A row's size may be missing; if present it is once, few, many or a size class.

D: TRBD1; J: TRBJ1-4; V: TRBV6-1; size: -; CDR3: CANTGQVHEKLFF; DNA: TGTGCCAACACGGGACAGGTTCATGAAAAACTGTTTTTT
D: TRBD2; J: TRBJ2-4; V: TRBV6-4; size: -; CDR3: CASSELAGGSQNIQYF; DNA: TGTGCCAGCAGTGAACTAGCGGGGGGGAGCCAAAACATTCAGTACTTC
D: TRBD2; J: TRBJ2-7; V: TRBV11-2; size: -; CDR3: CASSSGTSAEQYF; DNA: TGTGCCAGCAGCTCCGGGACTAGCGCCGAGCAGTACTTC
D: TRBD1; J: TRBJ1-5; V: TRBV28; size: -; CDR3: CASRTGGGQPQHF; DNA: TGTGCCAGCAGGACAGGGGGCGGTCAGCCCCAGCATTTT
D: TRBD2; J: TRBJ2-6; V: TRBV19; size: -; CDR3: CASSALAGAGANVLTF; DNA: TGTGCCAGTAGTGCCCTGGCGGGGGCTGGGGCCAACGTCCTGACTTTC
D: TRBD2; J: TRBJ2-7; V: TRBV19; size: -; CDR3: CASRTSGRSYEQYF; DNA: TGTGCCAGTCGAACTAGCGGGAGGTCCTACGAGCAGTACTTC
D: -; J: TRBJ1-3; V: TRBV2; size: once; CDR3: CASRQDSGNTIYF; DNA: TGTGCCAGCCGACAGGACTCGGGAAACACCATATATTTT
D: -; J: TRBJ1-2; V: TRBV7-9; size: -; CDR3: CASSFSSLAVSYGYTF; DNA: TGTGCCAGCAGTTTCTCAAGCCTCGCGGTGAGCTATGGCTACACCTTC
D: TRBD2; J: TRBJ2-3; V: TRBV19; size: few; CDR3: CASRLKWTSGVSTDTQYF; DNA: TGTGCCAGTAGACTGAAATGGACTAGCGGGGTAAGCACAGATACGCAGTATTTT
D: -; J: TRBJ2-7; V: TRBV11-3; size: -; CDR3: CASSLVGGDEQYF; DNA: TGTGCCAGCAGCTTAGTAGGAGGGGACGAGCAGTACTTC
D: TRBD1; J: TRBJ2-2; V: TRBV29-1; size: -; CDR3: CSVRQGDHGELFF; DNA: TGCAGCGTCCGACAGGGAGATCACGGGGAGCTGTTTTTT
D: -; J: TRBJ1-5; V: TRBV29-1; size: -; CDR3: CSVYEGPSNQPQHF; DNA: TGCAGCGTGTACGAGGGGCCGAGCAATCAGCCCCAGCATTTT
D: TRBD1; J: TRBJ1-1; V: TRBV7-9; size: -; CDR3: CASIEQGAEAFF; DNA: TGTGCCAGCATCGAACAGGGGGCTGAAGCTTTCTTT
D: -; J: TRBJ1-6; V: TRBV4-1; size: -; CDR3: CASSQGRSRDMVSPLHF; DNA: TGCGCCAGCAGCCAAGGTCGGTCCCGGGATATGGTTTCACCCCTCCACTTT
D: TRBD1; J: TRBJ1-2; V: TRBV6-5; size: -; CDR3: CASSYSDREGYTF; DNA: TGTGCCAGCAGTTACTCGGACAGGGAAGGCTACACCTTC
D: -; J: TRBJ1-6; V: TRBV5-1; size: -; CDR3: CATATDRNSPLHF; DNA: TGCGCCACCGCGACAGACCGAAATTCACCCCTCCACTTT
D: -; J: TRBJ2-7; V: TRBV27; size: -; CDR3: CASRGAYEQYF; DNA: TGTGCCAGCAGAGGAGCCTACGAGCAGTACTTC
D: TRBD2; J: TRBJ2-3; V: TRBV6-1; size: -; CDR3: CASSASRLAGGAHTDTQYF; DNA: TGTGCCAGCAGTGCTAGTCGACTAGCGGGGGGGGCTCACACAGATACGCAGTATTTT
D: -; J: TRBJ2-3; V: TRBV27; size: -; CDR3: CASSLVGLDTQYF; DNA: TGTGCCAGCAGTTTGGTTGGGCTCGATACGCAGTATTTT
D: TRBD1; J: TRBJ2-1; V: TRBV29-1; size: -; CDR3: CSPRDRGRNEQFF; DNA: TGCAGCCCCCGGGACAGGGGGCGCAATGAGCAGTTCTTC
D: -; J: TRBJ1-2; V: TRBV27; size: -; CDR3: CASSLSARVDYGYTF; DNA: TGTGCCAGCAGTTTATCTGCGAGGGTAGACTATGGCTACACCTTC
D: -; J: TRBJ2-5; V: TRBV5-1; size: -; CDR3: CASSGTSSETQYF; DNA: TGCGCCAGCTCCGGGACCTCGTCGGAGACCCAGTACTTC
D: -; J: TRBJ2-1; V: TRBV14; size: -; CDR3: CASSQDFEQFF; DNA: TGTGCCAGCAGCCAAGATTTTGAGCAGTTCTTC
D: -; J: TRBJ2-6; V: TRBV28; size: -; CDR3: CASTSPGSGANVLTF; DNA: TGTGCCAGCACCTCCCCCGGCTCTGGGGCCAACGTCCTGACTTTC
D: -; J: TRBJ2-2; V: TRBV7-9; size: -; CDR3: CASIHGGGGFGELFF; DNA: TGTGCCAGCATCCATGGTGGGGGAGGCTTCGGGGAGCTGTTTTTT
D: TRBD1; J: TRBJ2-1; V: TRBV10-3; size: -; CDR3: CAISPGQGTSYNEQFF; DNA: TGTGCCATCAGCCCGGGACAGGGAACCTCCTACAATGAGCAGTTCTTC
D: -; J: TRBJ2-3; V: TRBV11-3; size: -; CDR3: CASSLGQSADTQYF; DNA: TGTGCCAGCAGCTTAGGCCAGAGCGCAGATACGCAGTATTTT
D: -; J: TRBJ1-2; V: TRBV19; size: once; CDR3: CASSMIGGPDYGYTF; DNA: TGTGCCAGTAGTATGATCGGCGGACCTGACTATGGCTACACCTTC
D: -; J: TRBJ1-1; V: TRBV5-6; size: -; CDR3: CASSPIINTEAFF; DNA: TGTGCCAGCAGCCCCATAATTAACACTGAAGCTTTCTTT
D: TRBD2; J: TRBJ2-3; V: TRBV6-4; size: -; CDR3: CASSMAGGGSADTQYF; DNA: TGTGCCAGCAGTATGGCGGGAGGAGGGTCGGCAGATACGCAGTATTTT
D: -; J: TRBJ2-7; V: TRBV9; size: -; CDR3: CASSVFPRLDSEQYF; DNA: TGTGCCAGCAGCGTCTTCCCGCGCTTAGACTCCGAGCAGTACTTC
D: TRBD1; J: TRBJ1-1; V: TRBV5-6; size: -; CDR3: CASSLDRGLGDTEAFF; DNA: TGTGCCAGCAGCTTAGACAGGGGGCTTGGGGACACTGAAGCTTTCTTT
D: TRBD1; J: TRBJ2-3; V: TRBV29-1; size: once; CDR3: CSVEGDRGLIDTQYF; DNA: TGCAGCGTTGAAGGGGACAGGGGGCTTATAGATACGCAGTATTTT
D: -; J: TRBJ1-4; V: TRBV28; size: -; CDR3: CASSPAVTGAEKLFF; DNA: TGTGCCAGCAGCCCCGCAGTCACAGGTGCCGAAAAACTGTTTTTT
D: TRBD1; J: TRBJ2-5; V: TRBV4-3; size: -; CDR3: CASSQNPGQQETQYF; DNA: TGCGCCAGCAGCCAAAACCCGGGACAGCAAGAGACCCAGTACTTC
D: -; J: TRBJ1-5; V: TRBV19; size: -; CDR3: CASSTSRELSNQPQHF; DNA: TGTGCCAGTAGTACCTCCAGGGAATTGAGCAATCAGCCCCAGCATTTT
D: -; J: TRBJ1-4; V: TRBV30; size: -; CDR3: CAWSVGEKLFF; DNA: TGTGCCTGGAGTGTAGGTGAAAAACTGTTTTTT
D: -; J: TRBJ1-1; V: TRBV5-1; size: -; CDR3: CASSLVVVMNTEAFF; DNA: TGCGCCAGCAGCTTGGTTGTGGTAATGAACACTGAAGCTTTCTTT
D: -; J: TRBJ1-6; V: TRBV25-1; size: -; CDR3: CASSESSSLGLHSPLHF; DNA: TGTGCCAGCAGTGAATCCTCTAGCCTAGGGTTGCATTCACCCCTCCACTTT
D: -; J: TRBJ2-4; V: TRBV4-3; size: -; CDR3: CASSPSGGQGNIQYF; DNA: TGCGCCAGCAGCCCCAGCGGGGGACAGGGTAACATTCAGTACTTC
D: TRBD1; J: TRBJ1-5; V: TRBV28; size: -; CDR3: CASRSRDRSNQPQHF; DNA: TGTGCCAGCAGATCCCGGGACAGAAGCAATCAGCCCCAGCATTTT
D: TRBD1; J: TRBJ2-3; V: TRBV5-1; size: -; CDR3: CASRVGTAAHLSTDTQYF; DNA: TGCGCCAGCCGGGTGGGGACAGCCGCTCACCTTAGCACAGATACGCAGTATTTT
D: TRBD2; J: TRBJ2-7; V: TRBV5-4; size: -; CDR3: CASSSQTSGTYEQYF; DNA: TGTGCCAGCAGCTCACAGACTAGCGGGACCTACGAGCAGTACTTC
D: -; J: TRBJ2-5; V: TRBV7-2; size: -; CDR3: CASSLKAIQETQYF; DNA: TGTGCCAGCAGCTTAAAAGCCATCCAAGAGACCCAGTACTTC
D: TRBD1; J: TRBJ1-1; V: TRBV19; size: -; CDR3: CASSLTGVVNTEAFF; DNA: TGTGCCAGTAGCCTGACAGGGGTGGTGAACACTGAAGCTTTCTTT